This T cell receptor (beta chain) was profiled in a study of CD8+CD57+ T cells in acquired aplastic anemia. Turning to the study itself: On average, sorted CD4+ and CD8+ cells gave around 3 ug of DNA.

Points from the study as a whole: Statistical testing detected no significant gap in CD8+ Simpson's diversity between patients and controls.

Genomic DNA templated the TCR beta VDJ and CDR3 profiling. A single record per CDR3 protein comes from TCRdb applying MiXCR to the reads. Altogether under 200,000 distinct CDR3 sequences are present, 60% to 70% being singletons, with the ten largest covering under 60%. This clonotype was observed many times. Its antigen is not known. Germline CDR1 and CDR2: MNHEY and SVGAGI. The CDR3 runs 15 residues. V gave up 5 bases and J gave up 0 bases, with 11 bases separating them. The TCR comes from a human donor in good health. Sample: sorted CD4+, CD8+, or CD8+CD57+ T cells (not recorded which) from PBMCs. The chain recombines TRBV6-5 with TRBJ2-1; D remains ambiguous. The CDR3 spells CASSDDRDSYNEQFF. DNA for the CDR3: TGTGCCAGCAGTGATGACCGAGACTCCTACAATGAGCAGTTCTTC.